The rows below give T cell receptor beta chains drawn from one sample of a study of blood T cells in healthy people across ages. Via MiXCR, TCRdb re-called the 5' RACE reads, giving one row per CDR3 protein. The table lists about a million distinct CDR3 sequences, more than 30% of them singletons. Source material: blood. Source of these receptors: a man aged 18 to 29 in good health. Each CDR3 is given with its conserved first and last residue. The D gene is left open where the match is weak. Clone size is shown for a subset of rows, as once, few, many or a class of expanded clone.

D gene: TRBD2; clone size: many; J gene: TRBJ2-3; V gene: TRBV29-1; CDR3 protein: CSVEDPLAGGWNTDTQYF; CDR3 DNA: TGCAGCGTTGAAGATCCGCTAGCGGGGGGGTGGAATACAGATACGCAGTATTTT
D gene: .; clone size: many; J gene: TRBJ1-2; V gene: TRBV7-9; CDR3 protein: CASSLSNGGYTF; CDR3 DNA: TGTGCCAGCAGCTTATCCAACGGTGGCTACACCTTC
D gene: .; clone size: few; J gene: TRBJ1-1; V gene: TRBV7-2; CDR3 protein: CASSLGPWVNTEAFF; CDR3 DNA: TGTGCCAGCAGCTTAGGCCCATGGGTAAACACTGAAGCTTTCTTT
D gene: .; clone size: .; J gene: TRBJ1-6; V gene: TRBV10-3; CDR3 protein: CATRGGTLFCPLHF; CDR3 DNA: TGTGCCACCCGGGGTGGGACCCTTTTCTGTCCCCTCCACTTT
D gene: TRBD1; clone size: many; J gene: TRBJ2-5; V gene: TRBV6-1; CDR3 protein: CASSPGTGWNEQYF; CDR3 DNA: TGTGCCAGCAGTCCCGGGACAGGGTGGAATGAGCAGTACTTC
D gene: .; clone size: .; J gene: TRBJ2-7; V gene: TRBV2; CDR3 protein: CASSGTQSYEQYF; CDR3 DNA: TGTGCCAGTTCCGGGACCCAATCCTACGAGCAGTACTTC
D gene: .; clone size: few; J gene: TRBJ2-3; V gene: TRBV11-2; CDR3 protein: CASSFRWTEPSTDTQYF; CDR3 DNA: TGTGCCAGCAGCTTTCGATGGACTGAGCCTAGCACAGATACGCAGTATTTT
D gene: .; clone size: few; J gene: TRBJ2-3; V gene: TRBV25-1; CDR3 protein: CASSEFSGDLTDTQYF; CDR3 DNA: TGTGCCAGCAGTGAATTCTCCGGGGACCTCACAGATACGCAGTATTTT
D gene: .; clone size: .; J gene: TRBJ2-7; V gene: TRBV7-2; CDR3 protein: CASSSWWGRTYEQYF; CDR3 DNA: TGTGCCAGCAGCTCCTGGTGGGGAAGAACCTACGAGCAGTACTTC
D gene: TRBD1; clone size: few; J gene: TRBJ2-2; V gene: TRBV20-1; CDR3 protein: CSARQGVITGELFF; CDR3 DNA: TGCAGTGCTAGACAGGGGGTTATCACCGGGGAGCTGTTTTTT
D gene: .; clone size: .; J gene: TRBJ2-2; V gene: TRBV20-1; CDR3 protein: CSATGLNTGGLFF; CDR3 DNA: TGCAGTGCTACCGGACTCAACACCGGGGGGCTGTTTTTT
D gene: .; clone size: .; J gene: TRBJ2-1; V gene: TRBV6-5; CDR3 protein: CATRGEYNEQFF; CDR3 DNA: TGTGCCACCCGTGGGGAATACAATGAGCAGTTCTTC
D gene: .; clone size: once; J gene: TRBJ1-3; V gene: TRBV4-1; CDR3 protein: CASSLTVLSGNTIYF; CDR3 DNA: TGCGCCAGCAGCCTGACAGTCCTCTCTGGAAACACCATATATTTT
D gene: TRBD2; clone size: .; J gene: TRBJ2-1; V gene: TRBV20-1; CDR3 protein: CSARDFFGTSENNEQFF; CDR3 DNA: TGCAGTGCTAGAGATTTTTTCGGGACTAGCGAGAACAATGAGCAGTTCTTC
D gene: TRBD2; clone size: .; J gene: TRBJ2-1; V gene: TRBV4-2; CDR3 protein: CASSQSTSGGSFYNEQFF; CDR3 DNA: TGTGCCAGCAGCCAATCGACTAGCGGGGGGAGCTTCTACAATGAGCAGTTCTTC
D gene: .; clone size: .; J gene: TRBJ2-4; V gene: TRBV20-1; CDR3 protein: CSAPRVGSSAKNIQYF; CDR3 DNA: TGCAGTGCCCCTCGGGTTGGGAGTTCGGCCAAAAACATTCAGTACTTC
D gene: .; clone size: many; J gene: TRBJ2-5; V gene: TRBV28; CDR3 protein: CASSPRGTQYF; CDR3 DNA: TGTGCCAGCAGTCCCAGGGGGACCCAGTACTTC
D gene: .; clone size: .; J gene: TRBJ2-1; V gene: TRBV12-3/TRBV12-4; CDR3 protein: CASSFSQDPVLNEQFF; CDR3 DNA: TGTGCCAGCAGTTTTTCCCAGGACCCCGTCCTCAATGAGCAGTTCTTC